The 30 T cell receptor beta chains presented below share a single source sample, sequenced in a study of T cells after yellow fever vaccination. TCRdb redid the calling of the 5' RACE reads with MiXCR, one entry per CDR3 protein. The data show hundreds of thousands of distinct CDR3 sequences, 7% to 9% seen once. The starting material was PBMCs, obtained about 49 days after the first yellow fever vaccination. These receptors came from a man between 18 and 29 years old who received the YFV17D yellow fever vaccine.

This clonotype has a count of ten or more. The rearrangement joins TRBV6-6 to TRBJ1-4; D unclear. Germline V gene lookup returns CDR1 MNHNY and CDR2 SVGAGI (reference sequence). The CDR3 sequence is 10 residues long. CDR3 nucleotide sequence: TGTGGTGCAGGAGGGGAAAAACTGTTTTTT. Translation: CGAGGEKLFF.

This clonotype was recorded a few times. The genes are TRBV6-2 or TRBV6-3 and TRBJ2-1, with D unclear. CDR3 length equals 15 residues. With 10 bases removed from V and 2 bases from J, the gap between germline ends came to 18 bases. From germline, CDR1 is MNHEY and CDR2 SVGEGT. The CDR3 region is CATSLADYPYNEQFF. The CDR3 bases are TGTGCCACGAGCTTGGCGGATTATCCCTACAATGAGCAGTTCTTC.

This clonotype was counted between two and nine times. The rearrangement links TRBV10-3 to TRBJ2-7; the match to TRBD1 covers 8 bases. The CDR3 runs 13 residues. Germline V gives CDR1 ENHRY, CDR2 SYGVKD. V shed 6 bases and J 3 bases; nucleotides not matched to a gene: 4. The CDR3 DNA reads as TGTGCCATCAGCATACAGGGGGACTACGAGCAGTACTTC. Translated, it gives CAISIQGDYEQYF.

DNA of the CDR3: TGTGCCAGCAGTTTAGCAGGGGGGACCTATGGCTACACCTTC. This translates into CASSLAGGTYGYTF. V gene TRBV12-3 or TRBV12-4 combines with J gene TRBJ1-2, with a possible D match to TRBD1 (6 bases). CDR3 length: 14 residues. The V and J ends lost 0 bases and 4 bases respectively, with 9 bases between them.

This chain links TRBV10-3 with TRBJ1-1; perhaps TRBD1 as D (6 bases). The germline V gene has CDR1 ENHRY and CDR2 SYGVKD. This CDR3 comprises 16 residues. Trimming pared 6 bases from V and 0 bases from J, leaving 17 bases between. The DNA of the CDR3 is TGTGCCATCAGGGGGGCTGCGGATACAATGAACACTGAAGCTTTCTTT. This sequence encodes CAIRGAADTMNTEAFF.

The gene calls are TRBV29-1 and TRBJ1-3; 7 nucleotides align to TRBD1. The V gene's germline CDR1 is SQVTM and CDR2 ANQGSEA. This CDR3 spans 15 amino acids. V lost 0 bases and J lost 5; bases outside the gene matches: 7. This CDR3 is CSVEDTGAPRNTIYF. The CDR3 DNA follows: TGCAGCGTTGAAGATACAGGGGCTCCCAGAAACACCATATATTTT.

This clonotype showed up many times. This chain connects TRBV5-1 to TRBJ2-1, with TRBD1 matching over 10 bases. The CDR3 runs to 15 residues. Per germline, CDR1 SGHRS and CDR2 YFSETQ. V was clipped by 2 bases and J by 4 bases; unmatched bases: 3. CDR3 amino acids: CASSLGTGDYNEQFF. The CDR3 nucleotides read TGCGCCAGCAGCTTAGGGACAGGGGATTACAATGAGCAGTTCTTC.

This clonotype came up a few times. This rearrangement joins TRBV5-6 to TRBJ1-2; the match to TRBD1 covers 9 bases. V shed 4 bases and J 2 bases; nucleotides not matched to a gene: 6. Germline CDR1 reads SGHDT; CDR2 reads YYEEEE. The CDR3 covers 15 residues. The CDR3 region is CASSGTGLLNYGYTF. The CDR3 DNA sequence: TGTGCCAGCAGCGGGACAGGGCTCCTGAACTATGGCTACACCTTC.

This clonotype was seen a handful of times. The chain carries TRBV5-1 and TRBJ2-7, with D possibly being TRBD1 (6 bases). Deletions cut 0 bases from V and 0 bases from J, with 19 bases between. CDR1 is SGHRS and CDR2 is YFSETQ in the germline V gene. The CDR3 is 18 residues long. The CDR3 nucleotides read TGCGCCAGCAGCTTGGTGAACTCAGGGGTTGGAAGCTCCTACGAGCAGTACGTC. Protein sequence: CASSLVNSGVGSSYEQYV.

DNA for the CDR3: TGTGCCAGTAGTATAGGCTTCGGGGAGCCCCAGCATTTT. This gives the protein CASSIGFGEPQHF. V gene TRBV19 combines with J gene TRBJ1-5; no clear D gene. V was trimmed by 1 base and J by 8 bases, leaving 9 bases between them. CDR1 LNHDA and CDR2 SQIVND come from the germline V gene (reference sequence). The CDR3 is made up of 13 amino acids.

The rearrangement links TRBV5-1 to TRBJ1-2, with D uncertain. CDR1 is SGHRS, CDR2 YFSETQ, per germline. The CDR3 is 13 residues long. V gave up 3 bases and J gave up 8 bases, with 14 bases separating them. The CDR3: CASSYWEGDGYTF. The CDR3, as DNA: TGCGCCAGCAGCTATTGGGAGGGCGACGGCTACACCTTC.

This clonotype was seen a few times. V is TRBV18 and J is TRBJ1-4; D unresolved. Trimming left V 3 bases short and J 0 bases short, with 14 bases between. CDR1 and CDR2 (germline): KGHSH, LQKENI. There are 17 residues in the CDR3. The CDR3 DNA sequence: TGTGCCAGCTCACCCTCCCCCCTGCTTGCAACTAATGAAAAACTGTTTTTT. Its protein product is CASSPSPLLATNEKLFF.

This clonotype was picked up many times. The chain carries TRBV20-1 and TRBJ2-5; TRBD2 aligns across 10 bases. CDR3 length equals 15 residues. Unmatched junction bases numbered 11, after V lost 5 bases and J lost 5 bases. From germline, CDR1 is DFQATT and CDR2 SNEGSKA (reference sequence). As DNA, the CDR3 is TGCAGTGCTGGTCGCGGAAGCGGGGGGGATGAGACCCAGTACTTC. Its protein is CSAGRGSGGDETQYF.

This chain uses TRBV12-3 or TRBV12-4 with TRBJ2-2, with D perhaps being TRBD1 or TRBD2 (5 bases each). Trimming took 7 bases from V and 6 from J, leaving 15 bases between them. The CDR3 totals 14 residues. The CDR3 loop reads CASTLIVGPGELFF. CDR3 in DNA: TGTGCCAGCACCCTTATCGTGGGACCCGGGGAGCTGTTTTTT.

The rearrangement joins TRBV7-9 to TRBJ2-1; 7 nucleotides align to TRBD1. Trimming at V came to 7 bases and at J to 4 bases, leaving 10 bases not matched to a gene. Germline CDR1 reads SEHNR; CDR2 reads FQNEAQ (reference sequence). CDR3 length equals 15 residues. In DNA, the CDR3 is TGTGCCAGCACCACAACTAGGGACAGATACAATGAGCAGTTCTTC. Its translation is CASTTTRDRYNEQFF. Together with reference TRBV7-9 and TRBJ2-1, the CDR3 gives the full variable domain: DTGVSQNPRHKITKRGQNVTFRCDPISEHNRLYWYRQTLGQGPEFLTYFQNEAQLEKSRLLSDRFSAERPKGSFSTLEIQRTEQGDSAMYLCASTTTRDRYNEQFFGPGTRLTVL.

This clonotype was observed at least ten times. For the CDR3, the DNA is TGTGCCAGCAGCCAACAGGGTCCGGGTGAGCAGTTCTTC. Translation: CASSQQGPGEQFF. V is TRBV4-2 and J is TRBJ2-1; D is possibly TRBD1 (5 bases). The V and J ends lost 2 bases and 9 bases respectively, with 11 bases between them. The V gene's germline CDR1 is LGHNA and CDR2 YNFKEQ. This CDR3 comprises 13 residues.

The sample holds a few counts of this clonotype. The chain links TRBV5-6 to TRBJ2-1, with D unclear. Germline-derived CDR1 and CDR2 are SGHDT and YYEEEE. Between the trimmed V and J ends, which lost 1 base and 0 bases, there was a span of 20 bases. This CDR3 has 19 residues. The CDR3 here is CASSLRRHQTRGSYNEQFF. CDR3 DNA sequence: TGTGCCAGCAGCTTGCGGCGGCATCAAACTCGAGGCTCCTACAATGAGCAGTTCTTC.

In its sample, this clonotype was seen many times. The rearrangement joins TRBV9 to TRBJ1-4, with D maybe TRBD1 (6 bases). The CDR3 covers 17 residues. CDR1 and CDR2 (germline): SGDLS, YYNGEE. V was clipped by 3 bases and J by 7 bases, with 22 bases between them. CDR3 in DNA: TGTGCCAGCAGCGAAGGACAACACGGGGGGCTAAGTGAAAAACTGTTTTTT. Translation gives CASSEGQHGGLSEKLFF.

V usage is TRBV18 and J usage is TRBJ2-3, with a tentative D call TRBD2 (5 bases). Germline CDR1 reads KGHSH; CDR2 reads LQKENI. V lost 0 bases and J 4 bases, leaving 17 bases between the germline ends. The CDR3 totals 17 residues. The DNA for the CDR3 is TGTGCCAGCTCACCACCGTCTCCACTGCTGAGGGCAGATACGCAGTATTTT. Its translation: CASSPPSPLLRADTQYF.

This clonotype showed up just a few times. The chain uses TRBV19 and TRBJ2-7, with TRBD1 matching over 11 bases. Germline V gene sequence: CDR1 LNHDA, CDR2 SQIVND (reference sequence). The CDR3 runs 14 residues. J was trimmed by 4 bases and V by 5 bases; bases with no gene match: 4. The CDR3: CASSRTGGAYEQYF. CDR3 DNA: TGTGCCAGTAGTCGGACAGGGGGCGCGTACGAGCAGTACTTC.

The chain joins TRBV12-3 or TRBV12-4 to TRBJ2-7, with D perhaps matching TRBD1 (5 bases). The CDR3 has 14 amino acids. Trimming cost V 4 bases and J 3 bases, with 13 bases left between them. The DNA of the CDR3 is TGTGCCAGCAGTTCCCCACAGGCTCGCTACGAGCAGTACTTC. Translated: CASSSPQARYEQYF.

This sequence joins TRBV6-5 and TRBJ2-2; tentatively, D is TRBD1 or TRBD2 (6 bases each). Trimming pared 5 bases from V and 10 bases from J, leaving 14 bases between. This CDR3 has 13 residues. Per germline, CDR1 MNHEY and CDR2 SVGAGI. This CDR3 reads CASSNREVEELFF. CDR3 DNA: TGTGCCAGCAGTAACAGGGAGGTAGAGGAGCTGTTTTTT.

The rearrangement joins TRBV2 to TRBJ2-5, with D uncertain. The CDR3 covers 9 residues. CDR1 and CDR2 from the germline V gene are SNHLY and FYNNEI. The V and J ends lost 9 bases and 5 bases respectively, with 4 bases between them. In nucleotides, the CDR3 is TGTGCCAGTTCGGAGACCCAGTACTTC. Residues: CASSETQYF.

This clonotype was recorded many times. CDR3 amino acids: CAISAGAGGPQHF. As DNA, the CDR3 is TGTGCCATTAGCGCCGGGGCCGGTGGGCCCCAGCATTTT. The chain combines TRBV27 with TRBJ1-5; D may be TRBD1 (5 bases). CDR1 is MNHEY, CDR2 SMNVEV, per germline (reference sequence). The length of the CDR3 is 13 residues. Trimming shortened V by 10 bases and J by 9 bases, and 19 bases separated the two germline ends.

This clonotype was counted a few times. The V gene is TRBV12-3 or TRBV12-4, the J gene TRBJ2-1, with D possibly TRBD1 on 5 matching bases. The CDR3 is 16 amino acids. The V end lost 7 bases, the J end lost 5 bases, and 21 bases lay between the germline ends. CDR3 nucleotide sequence: TGTGCCAGCAATTCCTATTTTCGACAGCCGGACAATGAGCAGTTCTTC. Translation: CASNSYFRQPDNEQFF.

This clonotype was seen repeatedly, ten times or more. This rearrangement joins TRBV18 to TRBJ1-1, with a possible D match to TRBD1 (5 bases). The germline CDR1 and CDR2 sequences are KGHSH and LQKENI. This CDR3 has 13 residues. V was shortened by 8 bases and J by 2 bases, with 12 bases between the two germline ends. CDR3 region: CASAGAENTEAFF. The CDR3 DNA reads TGTGCCAGCGCTGGGGCAGAAAACACTGAAGCTTTCTTT.

This clonotype was seen only a few times. The V call is TRBV3-1, the J call TRBJ1-2; unclear D gene. Germline CDR1 LGHDT, CDR2 YNNKEL (reference sequence). The CDR3 consists of 13 residues. Trimming removed 6 bases at V and 6 bases at J, with 14 bases between. CDR3 bases: TGTGCCAGCAGGTCGCCTTTGGGCCATGGCTACACCTTC. Its protein is CASRSPLGHGYTF.

This clonotype occurred many times. The genes are TRBV5-1 and TRBJ2-2, with 10 bases aligning to TRBD1. V shed 4 bases, J shed 7 bases, and the junction held 7 bases outside the gene matches. This CDR3 has 15 amino acids. Germline assignment: CDR1 SGHRS and CDR2 YFSETQ. The CDR3 region has the DNA TGCGCCAGCAGCCCCGGGACAGGGGCTAGCGGGGAGCTGTTTTTT. Translating gives CASSPGTGASGELFF. Complete variable domain (other parts from reference TRBV5-1 and TRBJ2-2): KAGVTQTPRYLIKTRGQQVTLSCSPISGHRSVSWYQQTPGQGLQFLFEYFSETQRNKGNFPGRFSGRQFSNSRSEMNVSTLELGDSALYLCASSPGTGASGELFFGEGSRLTVL.

Notes on this clonotype: An end of the junction differs from the germline gene, which may be a read error. The V call is TRBV3-1, the J call TRBJ1-1, with D perhaps TRBD1 (6 bases). Germline V lookup: CDR1 LGHDT, CDR2 YNNKEL (reference sequence). The CDR3 has 14 residues. The CDR3 DNA is TGTGCCACCAGCCAGCAGGGGTGGGTCACTGAAGCTTTCTTT. As protein: CATSQQGWVTEAFF.

The chain uses TRBV27 and TRBJ2-7, with TRBD1 matching 7 bases. The J segment lost 3 bases and the V segment lost 6 bases, leaving 8 bases of the junction unmatched. CDR1 is MNHEY and CDR2 is SMNVEV in the germline V gene (reference sequence). The CDR3 is 14 residues long. Here the CDR3 DNA reads TGTGCCAGCAGCCCGGCACAGGGGCGCTACGAGCAGTACTTC. Translated: CASSPAQGRYEQYF.